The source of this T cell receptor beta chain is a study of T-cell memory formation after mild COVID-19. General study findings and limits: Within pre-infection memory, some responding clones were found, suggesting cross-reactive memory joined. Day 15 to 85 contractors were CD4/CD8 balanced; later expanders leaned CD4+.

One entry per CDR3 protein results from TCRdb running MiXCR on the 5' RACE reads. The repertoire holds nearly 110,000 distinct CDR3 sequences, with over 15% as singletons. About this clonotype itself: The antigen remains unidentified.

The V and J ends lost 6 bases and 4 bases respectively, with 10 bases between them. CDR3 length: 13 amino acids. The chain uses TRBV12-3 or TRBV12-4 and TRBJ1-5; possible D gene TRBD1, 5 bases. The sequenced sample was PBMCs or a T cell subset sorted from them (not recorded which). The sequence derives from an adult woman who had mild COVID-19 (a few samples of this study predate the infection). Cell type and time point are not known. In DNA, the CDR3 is TGTGCCAGCAGCCAGTGGGGGAATCAGCCCCAGCATTTT. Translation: CASSQWGNQPQHF.